This TCR beta chain was identified during a study of immune characterization of retroperitoneal liposarcoma. V shed 7 bases and J shed 0 bases, with 2 bases lying between them. Germline loops: CDR1 SGHTA, CDR2 FQGNSA. The CDR3 extends over 11 amino acids. In TCRdb, the PCR reads were re-called with MiXCR into one record per CDR3 protein. The table lists thousands of distinct CDR3 sequences, roughly 31% of them singletons, with around a quarter in the top ten. This clonotype showed up many times. This sequence originates from a female donor with retroperitoneal liposarcoma. The chain employs TRBV7-2 and TRBJ2-3; D not certain. Sequencing input: tumor tissue. The CDR3 DNA is TGTGCCAGCACTAGCACAGATACGCAGTATTTT. The encoded protein is CASTSTDTQYF.